Listed below are T cell receptor beta chains from one sample, sequenced in a study of beta chain features in type 1 diabetes. Profiling relied on immunoSEQ multiplex PCR, and the TCRdb table lists in-frame clones only, not all of them. The sample lists just over 600,000 clones; 15% to 19% were seen once. Sequences were obtained from naive CD4+ T cells from blood. Receptors were obtained from a man aged 18 to 35 in good health. CDR3s leave out the opening cysteine and the closing phenylalanine or tryptophan.

v_call	cdr3_aa
TRBV27	ASSRPPHEQY
TRBV10-3	ARRVAGATGELF
TRBV6-5	ASSRGASFNGYT
TRBV29-1	SVWTVTYEQY
TRBV14	ASSQALGQGALWTEAF
TRBV19	ASSRDWYNEQF
TRBV7-2	ASSFETGYEQY
TRBV29-1	SVGHWTGNTEAF
TRBV4-1	ASRTVGAVNTGELF
TRBV28	ASSQGFKGHPSYNEQF
TRBV28	ASSLLSNQPQH
TRBV7-2	ASSSGPGVKAF
TRBV27	ASSKGTGGGNQPQH
TRBV19	ASSIRAGVTYEQY
TRBV18	ASSPTSPNRGAYEQY
TRBV4-2	ASSQNNEQF
TRBV4-1	ASSQAVAELARSYEQY
TRBV4-2	ASSQEGQADSYEQY
TRBV27	ASSHREALNTEAF
TRBV5-1	ASLSRTSGTDTQY
TRBV21-1	ASSMSTPRTGELF
TRBV10-3	AISSYRGIKDTIY
TRBV6-6	ASSYSGQSNQPQH
TRBV7-9	ASSSHRGSYNEQF
TRBV9	ASSVGVSGVLYEQY
TRBV28	ASSWNQPQH
TRBV10-3	AISTGTGRNYGYT